This entry lists 8 T cell receptor beta chains sequenced from one sample in a study of blood T cell repertoires in COVID-19 (TCRdb year 2020). Library creation used the immunoSEQ multiplex PCR assay. TCRdb mirrors the immuneACCESS table, restricted to in-frame sequences. Some clones are absent from its copies; in checked studies, under half trace to an unresolved V gene, and the reason for the others is unknown. The sample table records under 200,000 clones; about 80% of these occur just once. In total, the top ten clones hold 11% of the sample. The sequencing input was peripheral blood. These receptors were collected from a man aged 65 to 79 with active or convalescent COVID-19.

The chain combines TRBV11-2 with TRBJ2-7, with 13 bases that match TRBD2. V shed 7 bases and J 2 bases; nucleotides not matched to a gene: 5. The V gene's germline CDR1 is SGHAT and CDR2 FQNNGV. This CDR3 contains 15 residues. The CDR3: CASKLAGGPPYEQYF. CDR3 nucleotides: TGTGCCAGCAAACTAGCGGGAGGGCCCCCCTACGAGCAGTACTTC.

The chain carries TRBV18 and TRBJ2-7; 9 positions match TRBD1. There are 15 residues in the CDR3. Germline lookup yields CDR1 KGHSH and CDR2 LQKENI. J lost 1 base, V lost 5 bases, and 6 bases had no gene match. The CDR3: CASSEGTGSSYEQYF. The CDR3 DNA is TGTGCCAGCTCAGAAGGGACAGGGAGTTCCTACGAGCAGTACTTC.

CDR3 sequence: CASSLVTQSYSPLHF. CDR3 nucleotide sequence: TGTGCCAGCAGCTTAGTAACACAGTCCTATTCACCCCTCCACTTT. The chain couples TRBV7-2 to TRBJ1-6; D is ambiguous. Trimming took off 1 base at V and 8 bases at J, with 12 bases between the two ends. Germline CDR1 and CDR2: SGHTA and FQGNSA. CDR3 length: 15 residues.

This clone was found a few times. The chain recombines TRBV28 with TRBJ1-5; D gene unclear. The CDR3 has 18 amino acids. V was clipped by 2 bases and J by 0 bases, with 17 bases between them. CDR1 and CDR2 (germline): MDHEN, SYDVKM. The CDR3 DNA reads as TGTGCCAGCAGTTTACGGGATCCCAGACGGAGTAGCAATCAGCCCCAGCATTTT. Translated, it gives CASSLRDPRRSSNQPQHF.

This chain connects TRBV11-3 to TRBJ2-7, with D perhaps matching TRBD2 (6 bases). V was cut by 5 bases and J by 3 bases, with 14 bases left in between. This CDR3 has 14 amino acids. Germline CDR1 and CDR2: SGHNT and YENEEA. The CDR3 coding sequence is TGTGCCAGCAGCAGTGCCGGGACTGGCTACGAGCAGTACTTC. This translates into CASSSAGTGYEQYF. Full variable domain (missing parts from reference TRBV11-3 and TRBJ2-7): EAGVVQSPRYKIIEKKQPVAFWCNPISGHNTLYWYLQNLGQGPELLIRYENEEAVDDSQLPKDRFSAERLKGVDSTLKIQPAELGDSAVYLCASSSAGTGYEQYFGPGTRLTVT.

The chain carries TRBV27 and TRBJ2-2, with D possibly being TRBD1 (6 bases). The CDR3 totals 14 residues. Germline V lookup: CDR1 MNHEY, CDR2 SMNVEV (reference sequence). Between the trimmed V and J ends, which lost 5 bases and 1 base, there was a span of 8 bases. The CDR3 loop is CASSGQMNTGELFF. CDR3 in DNA: TGTGCCAGCAGTGGACAGATGAACACCGGGGAGCTGTTTTTT.

This clone showed up just a few times. This rearrangement joins TRBV11-2 to TRBJ1-5, with D tentatively TRBD1 (6 bases). Trimming took 4 bases from V and 7 from J, leaving 11 bases between them. This CDR3 is built from 13 residues. Germline V gene sequence: CDR1 SGHAT, CDR2 FQNNGV. CDR3 protein: CASSSRGKQPQHF. CDR3 nucleotides: TGTGCCAGCAGCTCTAGGGGGAAACAGCCCCAGCATTTT.

This rearrangement joins TRBV7-9 to TRBJ2-1; no reliable D call. The V gene's germline CDR1 is SEHNR and CDR2 FQNEAQ (reference sequence). V dropped 6 bases and J dropped 5 bases, with 26 bases sitting between them. This CDR3 has 18 amino acids. The CDR3 coding sequence is TGTGCCAGCAGGCCAAATAAGGCGGTCAGTGATCTAGACAATGAGCAGTTCTTC. It is translated as CASRPNKAVSDLDNEQFF.